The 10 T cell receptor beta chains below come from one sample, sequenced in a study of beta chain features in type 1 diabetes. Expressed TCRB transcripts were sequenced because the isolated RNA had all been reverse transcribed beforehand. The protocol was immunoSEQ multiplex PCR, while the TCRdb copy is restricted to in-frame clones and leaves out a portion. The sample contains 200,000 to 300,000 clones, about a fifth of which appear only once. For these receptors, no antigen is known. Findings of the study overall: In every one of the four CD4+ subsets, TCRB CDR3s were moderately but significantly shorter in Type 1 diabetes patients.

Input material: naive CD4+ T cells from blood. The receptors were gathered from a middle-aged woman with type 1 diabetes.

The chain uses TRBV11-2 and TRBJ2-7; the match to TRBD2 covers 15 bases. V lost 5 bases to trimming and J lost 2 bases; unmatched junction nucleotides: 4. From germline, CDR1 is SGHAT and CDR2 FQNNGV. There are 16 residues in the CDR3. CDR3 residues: CASSRTSGRGTYEQYF. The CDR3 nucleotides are TGTGCCAGCAGCAGGACTAGCGGGAGGGGAACCTACGAGCAGTACTTC.

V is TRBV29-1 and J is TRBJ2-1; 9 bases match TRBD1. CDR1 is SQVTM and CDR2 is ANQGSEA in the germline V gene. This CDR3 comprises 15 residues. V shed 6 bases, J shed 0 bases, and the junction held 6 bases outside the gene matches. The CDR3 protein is CSVTQGAGSYNEQFF. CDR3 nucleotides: TGCAGCGTAACACAGGGGGCGGGCTCCTACAATGAGCAGTTCTTC.

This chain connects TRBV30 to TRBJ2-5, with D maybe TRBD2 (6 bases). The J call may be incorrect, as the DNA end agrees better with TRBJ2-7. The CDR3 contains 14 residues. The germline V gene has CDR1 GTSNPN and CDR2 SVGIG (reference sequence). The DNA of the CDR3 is TGTGCCTGGAGTGTGGCAGGCGGGGAGGTCGAGCAGTACTTC. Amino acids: CAWSVAGGEVEQYF.

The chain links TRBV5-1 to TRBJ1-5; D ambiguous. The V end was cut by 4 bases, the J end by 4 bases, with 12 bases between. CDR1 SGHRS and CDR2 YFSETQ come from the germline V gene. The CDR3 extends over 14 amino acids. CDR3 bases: TGCGCCAGCAGCGGTCAAGCGGATAATCAGCCCCAGCATTTT. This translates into CASSGQADNQPQHF.

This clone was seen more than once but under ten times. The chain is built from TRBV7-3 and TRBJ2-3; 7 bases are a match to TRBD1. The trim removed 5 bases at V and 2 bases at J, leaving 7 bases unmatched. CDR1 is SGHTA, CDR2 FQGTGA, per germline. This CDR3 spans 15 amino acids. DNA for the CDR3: TGTGCCAGCAGCGTAAGGACAGGCCACACAGATACGCAGTATTTT. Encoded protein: CASSVRTGHTDTQYF.

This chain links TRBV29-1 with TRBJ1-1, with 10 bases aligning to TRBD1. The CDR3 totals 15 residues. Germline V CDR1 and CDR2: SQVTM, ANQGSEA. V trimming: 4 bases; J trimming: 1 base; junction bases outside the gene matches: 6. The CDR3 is CSVGGQGSQNTEAFF. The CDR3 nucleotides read TGCAGCGTTGGGGGACAGGGGTCCCAGAACACTGAAGCTTTCTTT.

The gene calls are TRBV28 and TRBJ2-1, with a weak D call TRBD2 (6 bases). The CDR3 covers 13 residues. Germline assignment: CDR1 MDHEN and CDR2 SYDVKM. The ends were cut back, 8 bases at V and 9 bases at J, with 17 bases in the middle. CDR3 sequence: CASLSVAVGEQFF. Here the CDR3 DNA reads TGTGCCAGCCTTTCCGTAGCGGTGGGTGAGCAGTTCTTC.

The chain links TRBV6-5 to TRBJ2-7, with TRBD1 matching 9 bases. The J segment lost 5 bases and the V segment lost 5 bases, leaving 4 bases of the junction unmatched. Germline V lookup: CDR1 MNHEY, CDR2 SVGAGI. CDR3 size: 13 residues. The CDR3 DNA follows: TGTGCCAGCAGTAGGGACAGGGACCACGAGCAGTACTTC. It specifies CASSRDRDHEQYF.

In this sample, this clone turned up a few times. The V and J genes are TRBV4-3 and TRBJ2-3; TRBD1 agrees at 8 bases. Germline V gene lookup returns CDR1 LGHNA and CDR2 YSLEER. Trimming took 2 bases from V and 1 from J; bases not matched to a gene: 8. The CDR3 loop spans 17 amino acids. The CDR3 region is CASSQQGAAVGTDTQYF. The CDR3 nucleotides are TGCGCCAGCAGCCAACAGGGGGCAGCGGTAGGCACAGATACGCAGTATTTT.

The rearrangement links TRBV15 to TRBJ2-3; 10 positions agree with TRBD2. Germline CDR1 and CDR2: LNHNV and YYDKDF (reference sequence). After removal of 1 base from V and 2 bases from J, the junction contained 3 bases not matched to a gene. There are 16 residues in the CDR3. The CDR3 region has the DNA TGTGCCACCAGCAGAGCCGGGACTAGCGTCACAGATACGCAGTATTTT. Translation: CATSRAGTSVTDTQYF.